This T cell receptor (beta chain) was profiled in a study of memory CD4+ T cells and cytomegalovirus serostatus (dated by TCRdb to the late 2010s). In terms of the full investigation: The cohort included approximately 35 healthy adults from Belgium, of whom 9 were CMV seropositive and approximately 24 were CMV seronegative. To replicate a published TCR-based CMV serostatus classifier, the researchers sequenced the CD4+ memory TCRbeta repertoires of a Belgian cohort whose cytomegalovirus serostatus was known. Overall study results and their limits: For CMV serostatus prediction, a median bootstrapped AUC of approximately 0.95 was reached with the original framework, and a median bootstrapped AUC of approximately 0.89 was reached with a US-trained random forest. Only CD4+CD45RO+ memory cells were sequenced, unlike the original study, which covered naive and memory CD4+ and CD8+ populations. On the Belgian cohort, the classifier based on the original framework reached a median bootstrapped AUC of nearly 0.97, with a 95% CI of 0.76-1.00. The results were interpreted as suggesting that the CMV-associated TCR signature is largely present in the CD4+ memory repertoire. Of 164 previously reported CMV-associated TCRbeta sequences, about 68 appeared in the CD4+ memory repertoires, each in one to five individuals.

The Quick-DNA Microprep Kit was used to extract genomic DNA from the sorted cells. TCRbeta DNA was amplified with the immunoSEQ hsTCRbeta kit following the manufacturer's protocol. An Illumina MiSeq instrument was used to sequence the TCRbeta libraries. The paper's data handling went like this. Following removal of out-of-frame sequences, 2 million to 2.5 million distinct TCRbeta sequences were retained, with an average of approximately 69,000 per individual. Each individual was scored by the count of roughly 160 previously reported CMV-associated TCRbeta sequences and the total productive distinct TCRbeta count. A beta-binomial model was reimplemented in Python, and scikit-learn random forests with default parameters were trained on data from the US cohort. Classifier performance on the Belgian cohort was summarized as median AUC with percentile confidence intervals calculated over 10,000 bootstrap iterations. Not all clones reach the TCRdb copy of this immuneACCESS table, which keeps in-frame sequences only. Checked studies attribute under half of the gap to unresolved V genes and leave the rest unexplained. Clone size and the V and J calls come from that table; the DNA yielded D and trimming. The sample table contains over 45,000 clones; only one count was recorded for more than 65% of them. 0.5% of the sample is taken by the ten largest.

Via the germline V gene, CDR1 is SGHRS and CDR2 YFSETQ. The CDR3 runs 14 residues from the cysteine to the phenylalanine. Left in the record is the CDR3 DNA by itself, 42 bases read in frame from the first base. V drops 5 bases and J drops 4 bases, leaving 14 bases in between. Regarding this clone: Its antigen is not yet known. Per-nucleotide qualities are absent, and no much larger clonotype sits a single base away.

Single viable CD3+CD4+CD8-CD45RO+ cells were sorted as memory CD4+ T cells on a FACSAria II. CMV serostatus was determined using a Roche Elecsys assay that detects serum IgG against CMV pp150, pp28, p38 and p52. Once the samples were thawed, total CD4+ T cells were enriched through positive selection using CD4 magnetic microbeads. The samples came from a different study that was designed specifically to examine the CD4+ T cell memory repertoire. Peripheral blood mononuclear cells were isolated and cryopreserved following standard operating procedures; serum was stored at -80 °C. The staining relied on CD3-PerCP (BW264/56), CD4-APC (RPA-T4), CD45RO-PE (UCHT1) and CD8-Pacific Orange (3B5) antibodies, and Sytox blue was used to exclude non-viable cells.

Rearrangement joined TRBV5-1 to TRBJ2-3, with the D gene possibly TRBD1 or TRBD2, each one fitting 5 bases. Specimen: memory CD4+ T cells from blood. The TCR was taken from an adult in good health and CMV-seronegative. Some clones in this sample may be carry-over from other donors' samples. At the DNA level, the sequence is TGCGCCAGCAGTGGTGGGGGAGTTTCAGATACGCAGTATTTT. This sequence encodes CASSGGGVSDTQYF.